A selection of T cell receptor beta chains follows, all from one sample in a study of T cells in pancreatic ductal adenocarcinoma. Some clones are missing from TCRdb's copy, which holds only in-frame ones; the method was immunoSEQ multiplex PCR. This sample has 10,000 to 15,000 clones, with about nine tenths found just once. Sequenced: PBMCs. The receptors shown here come from a human donor with pancreatic ductal adenocarcinoma. Each CDR3 is given with its conserved first and last residue. Each record gives: D gene, clone size, J gene, V gene, CDR3 protein, CDR3 DNA. D genes are given only for firm matches. The size entry is marked missing in some rows and otherwise reads once, few, many or a size class.

D gene: -; clone size: -; J gene: TRBJ1-4; V gene: TRBV11-3; CDR3 protein: CASSFEGVSGRYRKLFF; CDR3 DNA: TGTGCCAGCAGCTTTGAAGGGGTGAGCGGCCGGTATCGAAAACTGTTTTTT
D gene: TRBD1; clone size: -; J gene: TRBJ1-1; V gene: TRBV5-6; CDR3 protein: CASSLPTGTAAFF; CDR3 DNA: TGTGCCAGCAGCTTGCCTACCGGGACAGCAGCTTTCTTT
D gene: -; clone size: -; J gene: TRBJ1-5; V gene: TRBV19; CDR3 protein: CASSIGLSQPQHF; CDR3 DNA: TGTGCCAGTAGTATTGGGTTGTCTCAGCCCCAGCATTTT
D gene: TRBD1; clone size: -; J gene: TRBJ2-3; V gene: TRBV6-6; CDR3 protein: CASSFSGTGSTDTQYF; CDR3 DNA: TGTGCCAGCAGTTTCTCCGGGACAGGGAGCACAGATACGCAGTATTTT
D gene: -; clone size: -; J gene: TRBJ2-5; V gene: TRBV11-2; CDR3 protein: CASSLGRGLRETQYF; CDR3 DNA: TGTGCCAGCAGCTTAGGGAGGGGACTCAGGGAGACCCAGTACTTC
D gene: -; clone size: once; J gene: TRBJ2-7; V gene: TRBV2; CDR3 protein: CASSPWGAPDPHEQYF; CDR3 DNA: TGTGCCAGCAGCCCCTGGGGGGCTCCCGATCCCCACGAGCAGTACTTC
D gene: -; clone size: -; J gene: TRBJ2-7; V gene: TRBV11-3; CDR3 protein: CASSPPTPRNEQYF; CDR3 DNA: TGTGCCAGCAGCCCCCCAACCCCCAGGAACGAGCAGTACTTC
D gene: -; clone size: -; J gene: TRBJ2-5; V gene: TRBV18; CDR3 protein: CASSRGHDTETQYF; CDR3 DNA: TGTGCCAGCTCACGCGGACACGACACGGAGACCCAGTACTTC
D gene: -; clone size: -; J gene: TRBJ2-7; V gene: TRBV6-1; CDR3 protein: CASSVDGKYEQYF; CDR3 DNA: TGTGCCAGCAGTGTTGACGGAAAGTACGAGCAGTACTTC
D gene: -; clone size: -; J gene: TRBJ2-4; V gene: TRBV28; CDR3 protein: CASGQRGAAKNIQYF; CDR3 DNA: TGTGCCAGCGGCCAGAGAGGGGCAGCCAAAAACATTCAGTACTTC
D gene: TRBD1; clone size: -; J gene: TRBJ2-7; V gene: TRBV7-9; CDR3 protein: CASSPWGTATYEQYF; CDR3 DNA: TGTGCCAGCAGCCCTTGGGGGACAGCAACCTACGAGCAGTACTTC
D gene: TRBD2; clone size: -; J gene: TRBJ2-1; V gene: TRBV7-2; CDR3 protein: CASSKQLAGVKNEQFF; CDR3 DNA: TGTGCCAGCAGCAAACAACTAGCGGGAGTTAAAAATGAGCAGTTCTTC
D gene: -; clone size: -; J gene: TRBJ1-1; V gene: TRBV9; CDR3 protein: CASSGGAGAFF; CDR3 DNA: TGTGCCAGCAGCGGAGGGGCTGGAGCTTTCTTT
D gene: -; clone size: -; J gene: TRBJ2-5; V gene: TRBV12-5; CDR3 protein: CASGFMAQETQYF; CDR3 DNA: TGTGCTAGTGGTTTTATGGCTCAAGAGACCCAGTACTTC